The 18 T cell receptor beta chains in this list originate from one sample, sequenced in a study of cytomegalovirus exposure and HLA in healthy donors (TCRdb year 2017). The library was built by means of the immunoSEQ multiplex PCR assay. A mixture of 60 forward primers for TCR Vbeta segments and 13 reverse primers for TCR Jbeta segments was used in the multiplex PCR. This is the immuneACCESS table as TCRdb keeps it, with only in-frame sequences that have V and J called. A part of the clones is gone; compared with another copy, unresolved V genes explain less than half, and the rest is unexplained. For this sample, the table gives 63,000 or so clones. The top ten clones comprise more than 15% of the sample. The sequencing sample was made of PBMCs. The receptors were gathered from a boy younger than 18 in good health and CMV-seronegative.

J is TRBJ2-7 and V is TRBV7-8; TRBD2 matches at 9 bases. The CDR3 length is 16 residues. Germline CDR1 and CDR2: SGHVS and FQNEAQ. V was pared by 1 base and J by 1 base, with 5 bases of the junction left unmatched. CDR3 sequence reads: CASSLGPAGGSYEQYF. The CDR3 DNA follows: TGTGCCAGCAGCTTAGGCCCAGCGGGGGGATCCTACGAGCAGTACTTC.

The chain recombines TRBV5-4 with TRBJ2-4, with TRBD1 as a possible D gene (6 bases). Germline CDR1 reads SGHNT; CDR2 reads YYREEE (reference sequence). The CDR3 is made up of 15 amino acids. V lost 0 bases and J 4 bases, leaving 11 bases between the germline ends. DNA for the CDR3: TGTGCCAGCAGCTTGGAGCAGGGGTCTAAAAACATTCAGTACTTC. Translation: CASSLEQGSKNIQYF.

V is TRBV11-3 and J is TRBJ2-2; TRBD2 aligns across 13 bases. The CDR3 is 20 amino acids. The junction had 12 bases not matched to a gene; V was cut back by 5 bases and J by 0 bases. The V gene's germline CDR1 is SGHNT and CDR2 YENEEA. Here the CDR3 DNA reads TGTGCCAGCAGCCCCCGACCGACTAGCGGGGGGCCCGCGAACACCGGGGAGCTGTTTTTT. Its protein product is CASSPRPTSGGPANTGELFF.

The chain has TRBV6-1 and TRBJ1-5, with D maybe TRBD1 (5 bases). CDR1 is MNHNS and CDR2 is SASEGT in the germline V gene. CDR3 length: 13 residues. Trimming left V 3 bases short and J 7 bases short, with 10 bases between. In nucleotides, the CDR3 is TGTGCCAGCAGTGACCCGGGGGAGCAGCCCCAGCATTTT. This codes for CASSDPGEQPQHF.

The chain joins TRBV7-2 to TRBJ1-2, with 8 bases lining up with TRBD1. V shed 2 bases and J 8 bases; nucleotides not matched to a gene: 4. This CDR3 is built from 13 residues. The V gene's germline CDR1 is SGHTA and CDR2 FQGNSA. CDR3 nucleotide sequence: TGTGCCAGCAGCTTACAGGGGGCAAGGGGCTACACCTTC. Translating gives CASSLQGARGYTF.

This sequence joins TRBV5-1 and TRBJ1-1; perhaps TRBD1 as D (5 bases). Trimming pared 4 bases from V and 1 base from J, leaving 8 bases between. CDR3 length: 13 amino acids. In germline, CDR1 is SGHRS, CDR2 YFSETQ. The CDR3 spells CASSPQENTEAFF. CDR3 DNA: TGCGCCAGCAGCCCACAGGAGAACACTGAAGCTTTCTTT.

The rearrangement joins TRBV27 to TRBJ2-1; 7 nucleotides align to TRBD1. V shed 6 bases and J 8 bases; nucleotides not matched to a gene: 7. This CDR3 region has 13 residues. CDR1 and CDR2 (germline): MNHEY, SMNVEV (reference sequence). CDR3 amino acids: CASRQLGGYEQFF. The CDR3 nucleotides are TGTGCCAGCAGACAGCTAGGGGGCTATGAGCAGTTCTTC.

The chain joins TRBV5-6 to TRBJ2-1, with D uncertain. The CDR3 has 11 residues. Looked up from germline, CDR1 is SGHDT and CDR2 is YYEEEE. V lost 0 bases and J lost 10, with 5 bases in between. CDR3 sequence (DNA): TGTGCCAGCAGCTTGGCCAGAGAGCAGTTCTTC. Translation gives CASSLAREQFF.

The gene calls are TRBV7-9 and TRBJ1-4; unclear D gene. CDR3 length: 17 residues. Germline loops: CDR1 SEHNR, CDR2 FQNEAQ (reference sequence). V shed 2 bases and J shed 7 bases, with 20 bases lying between them. CDR3 in amino acids: CASSLNSAGLLGEKLFF. For the CDR3, the DNA is TGTGCCAGCAGCTTAAATAGCGCGGGCTTGCTAGGTGAAAAACTGTTTTTT.

Points on this clone: One end of the junction does not line up with germline, which may come from a read error. The CDR3 DNA reads as TGTGCCAGTAGCTCTAGCGGGGAGGAGACCCAGTACTTC. Amino acids: CASSSSGEETQYF. The rearrangement uses TRBV7-9 and TRBJ2-5, with 9 positions matching TRBD2. Germline V gives CDR1 SEHNR, CDR2 FQNEAQ (reference sequence). The CDR3 runs to 13 residues.

V gene TRBV29-1 combines with J gene TRBJ1-2; D perhaps matches TRBD1 (5 bases). Germline values: CDR1 SQVTM, CDR2 ANQGSEA. CDR3 size: 13 residues. V lost 3 bases, J lost 5 bases, and 13 bases lay in between. CDR3 coding DNA: TGCAGCGTTGATTTGGGGCCAGGGTATGGCTACACCTTC. Its translation is CSVDLGPGYGYTF.

The V and J genes are TRBV6-5 and TRBJ2-7; TRBD2 matches 10 bases. The CDR3 contains 14 residues. The V and J ends lost 11 bases and 0 bases, in that order; junction bases with no gene match: 7. Germline assignment: CDR1 MNHEY and CDR2 SVGAGI. The CDR3 DNA reads as TGTGCCTCACGAACTAGCGGGGACTCCTACGAGCAGTACTTC. Translated: CASRTSGDSYEQYF.

This chain uses TRBV27 with TRBJ1-1; 9 bases agree with TRBD1. Losses at the gene ends were 3 bases for V and 1 base for J; bases not matched to a gene: 12. CDR1 is MNHEY and CDR2 is SMNVEV in the germline V gene (reference sequence). CDR3 size: 18 residues. CDR3 coding DNA: TGTGCCAGCAGTTTCGACCATACGGACAGGGGACCGAACACTGAAGCTTTCTTT. It is translated as CASSFDHTDRGPNTEAFF.

V and J are TRBV7-9 and TRBJ2-7; 12 nucleotides line up with TRBD2. The CDR3 extends over 14 amino acids. V shed 3 bases and J 3 bases; nucleotides not matched to a gene: 0. The germline gives CDR1 SEHNR, CDR2 FQNEAQ (reference sequence). CDR3 nucleotides: TGTGCCAGCAGCTTGACTAGCGGGAGCTACGAGCAGTACTTC. This encodes CASSLTSGSYEQYF.

The CDR3 here is CASAAMASGGAESTDTQYF. The CDR3, as DNA: TGCGCCAGCGCTGCGATGGCTAGCGGGGGGGCGGAGAGCACAGATACGCAGTATTTT. J is TRBJ2-3 and V is TRBV5-1; 12 bases agree with TRBD2. Trimming took 7 bases from V and 0 from J; bases not matched to a gene: 15. The CDR3 is 19 residues long. Germline assignment: CDR1 SGHRS and CDR2 YFSETQ. The entire variable domain, with the rest obtained from reference TRBV5-1 and TRBJ2-3, is as follows: KAGVTQTPRYLIKTRGQQVTLSCSPISGHRSVSWYQQTPGQGLQFLFEYFSETQRNKGNFPGRFSGRQFSNSRSEMNVSTLELGDSALYLCASAAMASGGAESTDTQYFGPGTRLTVL.

This chain uses TRBV5-1 with TRBJ1-3; the D gene is possibly TRBD1 (6 bases). Germline V gene sequence: CDR1 SGHRS, CDR2 YFSETQ. Trimming took 4 bases from V and 3 from J, leaving 20 bases between them. The CDR3 has 17 residues. CDR3 DNA: TGCGCCAGCAGCCCGACAGGTCAACGGATTGGTGGAAACACCATATATTTT. Translating gives CASSPTGQRIGGNTIYF.

The rearrangement uses TRBV19 and TRBJ2-7, with 8 bases lining up with TRBD2. This CDR3 region has 15 residues. Germline lookup yields CDR1 LNHDA and CDR2 SQIVND (reference sequence). Trimming took 6 bases from V and 7 from J; bases not matched to a gene: 14. CDR3 sequence reads: CASSPAAGGVWEQYF. The CDR3 DNA follows: TGTGCCAGTAGCCCCGCCGCCGGGGGGGTTTGGGAGCAGTACTTC.

V usage is TRBV7-9 and J usage is TRBJ2-5; D may be TRBD1 (5 bases). The CDR3 spans 14 residues. In germline, CDR1 is SEHNR, CDR2 FQNEAQ (reference sequence). V was pared by 3 bases and J by 4 bases, with 12 bases between. This CDR3 is CASSFFQGAETQYF. CDR3 coding DNA: TGTGCCAGCAGCTTTTTCCAGGGCGCAGAGACCCAGTACTTC.